This T cell receptor (beta chain) is from a study of cytomegalovirus exposure and HLA in healthy donors. Study-level results: It was in a later analysis that TCR association rates were seen to vary by HLA locus, highest for DRB1 and lowest for HLA-C. Despite most TCR sequences being rare, some public TCRs occurred in many donors.

The table lists this clone with a few counts. What it recognizes is unknown. At the DNA level, this CDR3 is encoded by other sequences in the same sample as well. The PCR used 60 Vbeta and 13 Jbeta primers. The protocol was immunoSEQ multiplex PCR, while the TCRdb copy is restricted to in-frame clones and leaves out a portion. Among 90,000 to 150,000 clones listed, about 81% were seen once. The sequence was obtained from a man aged 35-49 years in good health and CMV-seronegative. The material sequenced was PBMCs.

In nucleotides, the CDR3 is TGTGCCAGCAGCGTAGCTTATCGGGGAGAGACCCAGTACTTC. The encoded protein is CASSVAYRGETQYF. V gene TRBV9 combines with J gene TRBJ2-5, with a tentative D call TRBD2 (5 bases). CDR1 and CDR2 (germline): SGDLS, YYNGEE. Trimming took off 0 bases at V and 4 bases at J, with 10 bases between the two ends. The CDR3 consists of 14 residues.